This T cell receptor beta chain was sequenced for a study of cytomegalovirus exposure and HLA in healthy donors. Study observations and caveats: Cytomegalovirus association was listed for 150 to 200 TCR beta chains. The Asian-associated ancestry cluster reportedly had fewer N-insertions than the approximately 670-donor mean in a later analysis. There were a few CMV-associated chains whose specificity for CMV antigens was confirmed in vitro.

Comments on this clone: Its matching antigen is unknown.

Germline V lookup: CDR1 MNHNS, CDR2 SASEGT. The CDR3 runs to 14 residues. Trimming took 3 bases from V and 5 from J; bases not matched to a gene: 4. The PCR made use of 60 Vbeta and 13 Jbeta primers. Per the study methods: The count from a later analysis was some 83 million unique TCR beta chains, 9.5 million to 11 million of them shared. Clones were read by immunoSEQ multiplex PCR, and TCRdb kept only the in-frame ones, dropping some. The D gene and trimming were derived from the DNA, and the V and J assignments and clone size from that table. The sample carries 120,000 to 150,000 clones, 80% recorded once.

The sequencing input was PBMCs. This clonotype was sampled from a woman aged 25 to 39 in good health and CMV-seronegative. The chain links TRBV6-1 to TRBJ2-1; 7 bases match TRBD2. The CDR3 sequence is CASSDSGGHNEQFF. The CDR3 DNA is TGTGCCAGCAGTGATTCGGGAGGCCACAATGAGCAGTTCTTC.